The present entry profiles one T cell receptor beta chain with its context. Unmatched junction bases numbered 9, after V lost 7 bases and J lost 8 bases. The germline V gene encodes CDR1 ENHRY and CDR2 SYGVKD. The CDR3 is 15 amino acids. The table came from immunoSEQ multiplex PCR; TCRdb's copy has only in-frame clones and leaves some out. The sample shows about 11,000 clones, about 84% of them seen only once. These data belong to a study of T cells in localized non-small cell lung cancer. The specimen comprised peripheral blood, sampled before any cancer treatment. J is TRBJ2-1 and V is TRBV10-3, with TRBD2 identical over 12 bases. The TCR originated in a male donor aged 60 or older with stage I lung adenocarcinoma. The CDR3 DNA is TGTGCCATCAACGCACCTAGCGGGGGGGTCCATGAGCAGTTCTTC. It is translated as CAINAPSGGVHEQFF.